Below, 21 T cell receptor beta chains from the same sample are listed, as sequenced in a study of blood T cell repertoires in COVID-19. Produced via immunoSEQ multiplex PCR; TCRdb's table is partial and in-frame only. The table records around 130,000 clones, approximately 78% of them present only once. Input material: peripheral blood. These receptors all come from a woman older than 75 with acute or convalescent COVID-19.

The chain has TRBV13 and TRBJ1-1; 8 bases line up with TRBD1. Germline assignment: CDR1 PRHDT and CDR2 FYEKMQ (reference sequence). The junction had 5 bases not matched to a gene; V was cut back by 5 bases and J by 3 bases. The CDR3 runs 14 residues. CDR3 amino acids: CASSRGQGYTEAFF. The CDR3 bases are TGTGCCAGCAGCCGTGGACAGGGATACACTGAAGCTTTCTTT.

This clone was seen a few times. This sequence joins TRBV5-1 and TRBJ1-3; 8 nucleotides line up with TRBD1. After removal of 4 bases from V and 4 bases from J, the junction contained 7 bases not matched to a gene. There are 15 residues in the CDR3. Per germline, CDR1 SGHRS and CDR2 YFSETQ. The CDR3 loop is CASSLSGGLGNTIYF. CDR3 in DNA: TGCGCCAGCAGCCTTTCAGGGGGCCTCGGAAACACCATATATTTT.

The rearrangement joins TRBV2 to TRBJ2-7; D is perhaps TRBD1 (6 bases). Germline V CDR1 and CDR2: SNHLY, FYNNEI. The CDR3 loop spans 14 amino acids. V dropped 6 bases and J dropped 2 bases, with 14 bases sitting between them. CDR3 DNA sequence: TGTGCCAGCAGCCCCGACAGGCCGCCCTACGAGCAGTACTTC. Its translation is CASSPDRPPYEQYF.

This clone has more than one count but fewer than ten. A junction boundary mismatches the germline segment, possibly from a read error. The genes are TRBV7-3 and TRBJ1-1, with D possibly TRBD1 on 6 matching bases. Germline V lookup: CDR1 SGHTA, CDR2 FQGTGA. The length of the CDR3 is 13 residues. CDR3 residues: CASSLMVQGGLTF. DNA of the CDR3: TGTGCCAGCAGCTTAATGGTACAGGGTGGGCTGACCTTT. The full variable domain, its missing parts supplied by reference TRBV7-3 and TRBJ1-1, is GAGVSQTPSNKVTEKGKYVELRCDPISGHTALYWYRQSLGQGPEFLIYFQGTGAADDSGLPNDRFFAVRPEGSVSTLKIQRTERGDSAVYLCASSLMVQGGLTFGQGTRLTVV.

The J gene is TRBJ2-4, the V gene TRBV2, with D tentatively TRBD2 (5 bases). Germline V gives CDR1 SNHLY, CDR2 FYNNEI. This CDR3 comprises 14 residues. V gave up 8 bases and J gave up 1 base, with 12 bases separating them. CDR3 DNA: TGTGCCAGCGGCCGGAGGTCGGCCAAAAACATTCAGTACTTC. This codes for CASGRRSAKNIQYF.

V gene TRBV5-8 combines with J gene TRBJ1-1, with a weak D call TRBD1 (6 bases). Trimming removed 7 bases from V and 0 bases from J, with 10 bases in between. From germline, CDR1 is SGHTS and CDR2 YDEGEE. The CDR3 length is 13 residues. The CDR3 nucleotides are TGTGCCAGCCGAAGGGACATGAACACTGAAGCTTTCTTT. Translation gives CASRRDMNTEAFF.

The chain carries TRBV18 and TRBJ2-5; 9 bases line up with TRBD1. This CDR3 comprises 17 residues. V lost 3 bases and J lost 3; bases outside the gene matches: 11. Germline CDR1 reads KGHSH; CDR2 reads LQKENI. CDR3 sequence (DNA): TGTGCCAGCTCACCCCGTCGACGGGACAGGGTAGAAGAGACCCAGTACTTC. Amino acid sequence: CASSPRRRDRVEETQYF.

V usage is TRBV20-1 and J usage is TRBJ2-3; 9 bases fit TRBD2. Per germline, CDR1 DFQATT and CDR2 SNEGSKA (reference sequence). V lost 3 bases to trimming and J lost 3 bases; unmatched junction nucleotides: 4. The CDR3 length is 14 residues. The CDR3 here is CSASGSGSTDTQYF. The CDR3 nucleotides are TGCAGTGCTAGTGGTAGCGGGAGTACAGATACGCAGTATTTT.

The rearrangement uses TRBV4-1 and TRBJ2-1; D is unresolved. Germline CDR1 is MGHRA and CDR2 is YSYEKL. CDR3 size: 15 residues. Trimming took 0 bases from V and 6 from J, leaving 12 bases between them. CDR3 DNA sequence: TGCGCCAGCAGCCAAGATCGACTCCCCTCCAATGAGCAGTTCTTC. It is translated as CASSQDRLPSNEQFF.

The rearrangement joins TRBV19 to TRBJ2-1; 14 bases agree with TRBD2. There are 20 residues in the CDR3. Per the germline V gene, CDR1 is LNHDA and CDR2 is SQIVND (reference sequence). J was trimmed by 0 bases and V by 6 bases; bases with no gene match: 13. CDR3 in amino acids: CASSLIGLAGGGSSYNEQFF. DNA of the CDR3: TGTGCCAGTAGCTTAATAGGACTAGCGGGGGGCGGCAGCTCCTACAATGAGCAGTTCTTC.

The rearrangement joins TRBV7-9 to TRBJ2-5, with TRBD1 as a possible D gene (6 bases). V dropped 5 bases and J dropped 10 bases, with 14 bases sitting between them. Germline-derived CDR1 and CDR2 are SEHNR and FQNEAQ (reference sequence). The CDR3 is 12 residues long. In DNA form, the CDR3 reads TGTGCCAGCAGCCCGTTTAGGGGACACCAGTACTTC. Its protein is CASSPFRGHQYF.

The chain's CDR3 is CASSLVAGGLYEQYF. The CDR3 DNA sequence: TGCGCCAGCAGCTTGGTTGCGGGAGGGCTGTACGAGCAGTACTTC. The chain has TRBV5-1 and TRBJ2-7; 9 bases fit TRBD2. Germline assignment: CDR1 SGHRS and CDR2 YFSETQ. With V trimmed by 0 bases and J by 4 bases, 5 bases remained unmatched. This CDR3 is 15 amino acids long.

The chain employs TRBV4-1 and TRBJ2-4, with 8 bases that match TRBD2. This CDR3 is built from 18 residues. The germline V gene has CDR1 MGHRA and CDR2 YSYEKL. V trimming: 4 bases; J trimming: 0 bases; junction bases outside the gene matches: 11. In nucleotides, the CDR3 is TGCGCCAGCAGCCCCCCCAGGGCGGGGGGATTAGCCAAAAACATTCAGTACTTC. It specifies CASSPPRAGGLAKNIQYF.

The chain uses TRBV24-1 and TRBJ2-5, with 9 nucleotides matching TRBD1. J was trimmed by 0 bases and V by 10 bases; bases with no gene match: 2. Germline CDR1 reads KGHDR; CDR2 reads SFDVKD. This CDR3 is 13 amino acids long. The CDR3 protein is CATGQGNQETQYF. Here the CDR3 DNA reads TGTGCCACGGGACAGGGAAACCAAGAGACCCAGTACTTC.

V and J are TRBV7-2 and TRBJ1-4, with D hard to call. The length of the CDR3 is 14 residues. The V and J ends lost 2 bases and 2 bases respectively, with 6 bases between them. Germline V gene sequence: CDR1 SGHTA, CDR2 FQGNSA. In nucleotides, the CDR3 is TGTGCCAGCAGCTTACTTTTGACTAATGAAAAACTGTTTTTT. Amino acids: CASSLLLTNEKLFF. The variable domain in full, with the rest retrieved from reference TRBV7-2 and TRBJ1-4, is GAGVSQSPSNKVTEKGKDVELRCDPISGHTALYWYRQSLGQGLEFLIYFQGNSAPDKSGLPSDRFSAERTGGSVSTLTIQRTQQEDSAVYLCASSLLLTNEKLFFGSGTQLSVL.

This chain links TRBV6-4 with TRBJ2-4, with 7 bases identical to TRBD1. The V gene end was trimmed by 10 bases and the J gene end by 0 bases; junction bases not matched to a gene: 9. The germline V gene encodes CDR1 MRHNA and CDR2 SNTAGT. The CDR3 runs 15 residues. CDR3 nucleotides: TGTGCCATCTTGGGACAGCAGCTAGCCAAAAACATTCAGTACTTC. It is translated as CAILGQQLAKNIQYF.

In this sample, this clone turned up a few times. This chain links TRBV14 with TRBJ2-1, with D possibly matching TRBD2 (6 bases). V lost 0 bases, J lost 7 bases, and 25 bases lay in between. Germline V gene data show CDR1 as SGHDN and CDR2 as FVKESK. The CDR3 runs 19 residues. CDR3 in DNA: TGTGCCAGCAGCCAAGACCCGTGGGCCCGGCGGGATGGTCGAAATGAGCAGTTCTTC. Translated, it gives CASSQDPWARRDGRNEQFF.

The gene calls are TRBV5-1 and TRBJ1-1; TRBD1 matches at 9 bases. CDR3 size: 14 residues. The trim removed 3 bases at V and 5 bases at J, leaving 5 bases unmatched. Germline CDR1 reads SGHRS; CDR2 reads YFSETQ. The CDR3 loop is CASSSTGQGTEAFF. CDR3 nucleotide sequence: TGCGCCAGCAGCTCGACAGGACAGGGGACTGAAGCTTTCTTT. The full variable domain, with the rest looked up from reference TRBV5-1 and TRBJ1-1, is KAGVTQTPRYLIKTRGQQVTLSCSPISGHRSVSWYQQTPGQGLQFLFEYFSETQRNKGNFPGRFSGRQFSNSRSEMNVSTLELGDSALYLCASSSTGQGTEAFFGQGTRLTVV.

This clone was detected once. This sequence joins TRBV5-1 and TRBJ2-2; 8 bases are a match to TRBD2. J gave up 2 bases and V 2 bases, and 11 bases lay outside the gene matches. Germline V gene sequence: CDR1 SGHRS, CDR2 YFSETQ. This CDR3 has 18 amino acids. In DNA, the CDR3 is TGCGCCAGCAGCTTACTAGCGGCAAATGACCCTAACACCGGGGAGCTGTTTTTT. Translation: CASSLLAANDPNTGELFF.

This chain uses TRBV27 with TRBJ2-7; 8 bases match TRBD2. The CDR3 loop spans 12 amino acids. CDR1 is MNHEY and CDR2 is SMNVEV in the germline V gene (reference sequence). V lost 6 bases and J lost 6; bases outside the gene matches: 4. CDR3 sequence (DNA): TGTGCCAGCAGCCCGGGGGGGAGCGAGCAGTACTTC. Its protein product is CASSPGGSEQYF.

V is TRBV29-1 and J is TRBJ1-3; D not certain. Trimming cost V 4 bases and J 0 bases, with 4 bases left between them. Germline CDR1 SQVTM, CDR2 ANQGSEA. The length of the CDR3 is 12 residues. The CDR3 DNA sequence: TGCAGCGTTGCAGGCTCTGGAAACACCATATATTTT. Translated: CSVAGSGNTIYF.